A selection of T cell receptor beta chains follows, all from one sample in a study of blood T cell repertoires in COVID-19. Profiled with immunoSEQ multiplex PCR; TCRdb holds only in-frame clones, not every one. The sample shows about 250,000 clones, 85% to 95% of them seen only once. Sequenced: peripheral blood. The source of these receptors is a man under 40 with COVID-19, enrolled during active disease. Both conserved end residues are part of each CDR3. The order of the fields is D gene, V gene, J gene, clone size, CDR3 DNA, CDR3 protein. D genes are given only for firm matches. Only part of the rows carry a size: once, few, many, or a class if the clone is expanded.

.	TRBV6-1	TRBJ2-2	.	TGTGCCAGCAGTGAAAATAGCGGAAACACCGGGGAGCTGTTTTTT	CASSENSGNTGELFF
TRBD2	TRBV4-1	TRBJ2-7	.	TGCGCCAGCGCCGGACTAGCGGGGGGCCTCTTTTACGAGCAGTACTTC	CASAGLAGGLFYEQYF
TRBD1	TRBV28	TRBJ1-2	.	TGTGCCAGCAGACCGGGACAGGGGGCAGTGGGAGGCTACACCTTC	CASRPGQGAVGGYTF
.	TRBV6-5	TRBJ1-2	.	TGTGCCAGCAGTTACTCGAGGCAGCTTGGCTACACCTTC	CASSYSRQLGYTF
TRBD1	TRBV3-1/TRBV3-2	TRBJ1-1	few	TGTGCCAGCAGCCGTTCTGTTGGGGACAGTGAAGCTTTCTTT	CASSRSVGDSEAFF
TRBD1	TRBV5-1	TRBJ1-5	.	TGCGCCAGCAGCTTGGGTCAGGGGGGCAATCAGCCCCAGCATTTT	CASSLGQGGNQPQHF
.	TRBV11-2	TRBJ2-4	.	TGTGCCAGCAGGGATGAGGGCTACATTCAGTACTTC	CASRDEGYIQYF
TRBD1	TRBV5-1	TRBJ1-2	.	TGCGCCAGCAGCCAGGACAGGGGCGGCAATGGCTACACCTTC	CASSQDRGGNGYTF
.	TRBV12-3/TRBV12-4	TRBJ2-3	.	TGTGCCAGCAGTGTGCCAGGCACAGATACGCAGTATTTT	CASSVPGTDTQYF
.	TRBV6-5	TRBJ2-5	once	TGTGCCAGCACCGACAGCCAAGAGACCCAGTACTTC	CASTDSQETQYF
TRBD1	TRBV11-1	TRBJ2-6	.	TGTGCCAGCGGGGGACAGGGGCAATCTGGGGCCAACGTCCTGACTTTC	CASGGQGQSGANVLTF
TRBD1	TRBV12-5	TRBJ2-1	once	TGTGCTAGTGGTACGGGACAGGGGGCTTCCAATGAGCAGTTCTTC	CASGTGQGASNEQFF
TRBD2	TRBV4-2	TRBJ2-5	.	TGTGCCAGCAGCCAAGATAGGGGACTAGGAGGTACCAGAGGCACACAAGAGACCCAGTACTTC	CASSQDRGLGGTRGTQETQYF